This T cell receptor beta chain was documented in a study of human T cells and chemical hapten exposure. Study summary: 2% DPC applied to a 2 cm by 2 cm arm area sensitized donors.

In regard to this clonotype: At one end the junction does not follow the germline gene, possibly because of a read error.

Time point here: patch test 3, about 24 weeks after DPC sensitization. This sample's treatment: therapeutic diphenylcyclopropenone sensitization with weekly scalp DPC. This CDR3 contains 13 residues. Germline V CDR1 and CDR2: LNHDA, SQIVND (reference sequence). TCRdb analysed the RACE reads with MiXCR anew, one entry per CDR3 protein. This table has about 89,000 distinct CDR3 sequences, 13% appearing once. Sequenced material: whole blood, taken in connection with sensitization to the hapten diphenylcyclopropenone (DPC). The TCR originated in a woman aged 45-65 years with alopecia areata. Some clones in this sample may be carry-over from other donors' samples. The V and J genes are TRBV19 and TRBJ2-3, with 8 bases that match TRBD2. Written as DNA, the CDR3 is TGTACCAGTAGGCGGCTAGCGGGAGATACGCAGTATTTT. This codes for CTSRRLAGDTQYF.